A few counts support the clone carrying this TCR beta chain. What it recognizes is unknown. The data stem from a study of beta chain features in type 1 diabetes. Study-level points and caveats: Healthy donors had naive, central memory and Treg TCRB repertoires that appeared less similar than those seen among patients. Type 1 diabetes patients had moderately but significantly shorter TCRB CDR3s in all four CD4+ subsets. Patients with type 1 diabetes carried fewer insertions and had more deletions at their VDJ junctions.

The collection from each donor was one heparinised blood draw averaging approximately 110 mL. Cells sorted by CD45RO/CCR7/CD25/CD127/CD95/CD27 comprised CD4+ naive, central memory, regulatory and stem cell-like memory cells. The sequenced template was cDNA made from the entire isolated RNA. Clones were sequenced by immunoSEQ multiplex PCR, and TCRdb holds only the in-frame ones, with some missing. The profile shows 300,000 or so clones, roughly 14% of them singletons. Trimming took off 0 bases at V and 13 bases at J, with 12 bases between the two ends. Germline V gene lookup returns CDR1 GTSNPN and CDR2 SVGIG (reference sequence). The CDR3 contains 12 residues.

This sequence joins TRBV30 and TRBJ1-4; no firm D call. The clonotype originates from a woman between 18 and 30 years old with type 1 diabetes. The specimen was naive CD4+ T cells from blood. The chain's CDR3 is CAWSVLEGLLFF. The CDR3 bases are TGTGCCTGGAGTGTACTAGAGGGATTACTGTTTTTT.